This T cell receptor beta chain is drawn from a study of blood T cell repertoires in COVID-19. Trimming took 6 bases from V and 8 from J, leaving 16 bases between them. CDR3 length equals 13 residues. Looked up from germline, CDR1 is SQVTM and CDR2 is ANQGSEA. Original analysis: The authors estimated nucleated cell counts from reference gene primer amplification. Libraries were prepared by immunoSEQ multiplex PCR; TCRdb keeps only in-frame clonotypes and omits some of them. Clone size and V and J calls were adopted from that table, with D and trimming inferred from the DNA. The sample lists 90,000 to 120,000 clones; 84% were seen once.

Sequencing was carried out using peripheral blood. The sequence came from a man in his fifties or sixties with acute or convalescent COVID-19. This sequence joins TRBV29-1 and TRBJ1-4; D is undetermined. CDR3 protein: CSVAYSGAEKLFF. DNA for the CDR3: TGCAGCGTGGCCTACAGTGGCGCGGAAAAACTGTTTTTT.